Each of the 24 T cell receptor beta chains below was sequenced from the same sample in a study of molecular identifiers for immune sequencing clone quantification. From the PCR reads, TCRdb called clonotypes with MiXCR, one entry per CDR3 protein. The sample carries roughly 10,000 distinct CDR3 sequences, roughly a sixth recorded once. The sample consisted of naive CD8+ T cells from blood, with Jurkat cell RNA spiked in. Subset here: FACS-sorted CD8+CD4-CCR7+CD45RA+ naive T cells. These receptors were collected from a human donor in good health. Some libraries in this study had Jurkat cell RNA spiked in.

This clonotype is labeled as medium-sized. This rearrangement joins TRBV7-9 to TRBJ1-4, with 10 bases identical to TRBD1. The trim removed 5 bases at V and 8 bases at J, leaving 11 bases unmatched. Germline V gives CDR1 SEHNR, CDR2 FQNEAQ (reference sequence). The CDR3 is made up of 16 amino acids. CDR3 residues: CASSPVRGTGDEKLFF. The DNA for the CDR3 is TGTGCCAGCAGCCCTGTACGCGGGACAGGGGACGAAAAACTGTTTTTT.

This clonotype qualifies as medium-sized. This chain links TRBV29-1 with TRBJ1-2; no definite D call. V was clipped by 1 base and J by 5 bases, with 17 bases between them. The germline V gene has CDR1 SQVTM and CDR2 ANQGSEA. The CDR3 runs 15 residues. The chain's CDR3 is CSVEVPGRWTYGYTF. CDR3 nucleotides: TGCAGCGTTGAAGTTCCCGGGAGGTGGACTTATGGCTACACCTTC.

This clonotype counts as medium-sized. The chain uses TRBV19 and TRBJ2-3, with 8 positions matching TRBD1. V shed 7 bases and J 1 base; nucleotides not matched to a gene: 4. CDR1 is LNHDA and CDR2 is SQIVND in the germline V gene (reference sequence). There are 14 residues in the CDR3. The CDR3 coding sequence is TGTGCCAGTACCGGGACAGGTGGCACAGATACGCAGTATTTT. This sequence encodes CASTGTGGTDTQYF.

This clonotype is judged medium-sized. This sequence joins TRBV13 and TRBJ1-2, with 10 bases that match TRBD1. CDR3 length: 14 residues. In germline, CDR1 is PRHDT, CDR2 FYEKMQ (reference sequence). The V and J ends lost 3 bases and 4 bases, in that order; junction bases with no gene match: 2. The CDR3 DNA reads TGTGCCAGCAGCTTCCGGACAGGGGGCTATGGCTACACCTTC. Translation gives CASSFRTGGYGYTF.

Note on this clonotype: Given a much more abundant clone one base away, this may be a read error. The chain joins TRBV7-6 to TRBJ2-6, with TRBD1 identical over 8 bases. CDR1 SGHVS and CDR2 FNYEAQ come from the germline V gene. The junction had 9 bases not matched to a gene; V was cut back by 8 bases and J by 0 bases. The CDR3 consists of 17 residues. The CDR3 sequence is CASCQVDRVSGANVLTF. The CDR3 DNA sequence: TGTGCCAGCTGCCAGGTGGACAGGGTCTCTGGGGCCAACGTCCTGACTTTC.

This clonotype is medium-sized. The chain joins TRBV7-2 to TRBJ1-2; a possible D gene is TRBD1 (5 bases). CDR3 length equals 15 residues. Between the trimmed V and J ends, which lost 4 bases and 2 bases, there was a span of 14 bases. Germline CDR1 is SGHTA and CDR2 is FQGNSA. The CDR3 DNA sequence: TGTGCCAGCAGCTCAACAGGAAAAAGCAACTATGGCTACACCTTC. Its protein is CASSSTGKSNYGYTF.

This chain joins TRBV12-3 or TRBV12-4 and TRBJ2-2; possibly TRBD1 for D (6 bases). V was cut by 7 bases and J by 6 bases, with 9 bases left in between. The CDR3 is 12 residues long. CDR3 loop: CASNTGPGELFF. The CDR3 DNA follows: TGTGCCAGCAATACAGGGCCCGGGGAGCTGTTTTTT.

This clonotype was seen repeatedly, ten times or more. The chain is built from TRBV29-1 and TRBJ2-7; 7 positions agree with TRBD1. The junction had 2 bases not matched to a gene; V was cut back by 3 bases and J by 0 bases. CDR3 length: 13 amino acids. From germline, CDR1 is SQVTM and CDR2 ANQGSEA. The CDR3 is CSVEGQTSYEQYF. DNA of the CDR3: TGCAGCGTTGAGGGACAGACCTCCTACGAGCAGTACTTC.

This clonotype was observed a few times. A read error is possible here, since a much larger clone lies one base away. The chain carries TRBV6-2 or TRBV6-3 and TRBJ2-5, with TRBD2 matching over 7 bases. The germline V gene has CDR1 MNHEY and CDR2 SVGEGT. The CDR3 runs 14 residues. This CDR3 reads CAGSFTSEQETQYF. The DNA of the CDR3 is TGTGCCGGCAGTTTCACTAGCGAACAAGAGACCCAGTACTTC.

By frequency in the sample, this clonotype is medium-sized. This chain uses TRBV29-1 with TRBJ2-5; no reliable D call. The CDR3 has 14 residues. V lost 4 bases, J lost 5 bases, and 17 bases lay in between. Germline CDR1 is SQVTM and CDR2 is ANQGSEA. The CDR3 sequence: CSVVVQTMGETQYF. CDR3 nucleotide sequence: TGCAGCGTTGTGGTACAAACCATGGGGGAGACCCAGTACTTC.

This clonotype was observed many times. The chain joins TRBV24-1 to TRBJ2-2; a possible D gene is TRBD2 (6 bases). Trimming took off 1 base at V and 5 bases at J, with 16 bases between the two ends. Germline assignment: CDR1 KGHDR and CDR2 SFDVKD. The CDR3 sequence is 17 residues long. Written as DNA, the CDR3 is TGTGCCACCAGTGATTTAAAGGGGCGGCGGGGAACCGGGGAGCTGTTTTTT. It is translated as CATSDLKGRRGTGELFF.

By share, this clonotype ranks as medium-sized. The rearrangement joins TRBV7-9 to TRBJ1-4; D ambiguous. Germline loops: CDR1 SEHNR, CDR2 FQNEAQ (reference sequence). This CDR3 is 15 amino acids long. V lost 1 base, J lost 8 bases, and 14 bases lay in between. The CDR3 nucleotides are TGTGCCAGCAGCTTAGTAGAAGCAGTAGGCGAAAAACTGTTTTTT. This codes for CASSLVEAVGEKLFF.

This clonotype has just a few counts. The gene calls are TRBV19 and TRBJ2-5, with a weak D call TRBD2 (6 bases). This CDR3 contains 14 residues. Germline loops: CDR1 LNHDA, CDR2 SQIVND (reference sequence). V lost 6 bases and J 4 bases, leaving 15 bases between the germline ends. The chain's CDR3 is CASSWTNNIETQYF. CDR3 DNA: TGTGCCAGTAGCTGGACTAACAACATAGAGACCCAGTACTTC.

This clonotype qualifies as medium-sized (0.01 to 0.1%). The CDR3 region has the DNA TGTGCCAGCAGCTCCGGACAGGGGGCTGATGGCTACACCTTC. It encodes CASSSGQGADGYTF. The chain uses TRBV7-9 and TRBJ1-2; TRBD1 matches 11 bases. The CDR3 covers 14 residues. V was clipped by 4 bases and J by 6 bases; unmatched bases: 4. Germline V gene data show CDR1 as SEHNR and CDR2 as FQNEAQ (reference sequence).

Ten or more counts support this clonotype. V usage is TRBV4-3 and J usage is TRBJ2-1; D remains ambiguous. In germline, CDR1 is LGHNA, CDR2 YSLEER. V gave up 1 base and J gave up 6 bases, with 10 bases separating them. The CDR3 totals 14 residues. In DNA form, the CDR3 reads TGCGCCAGCAGCCAAGTAGGCGTGGGCAATGAGCAGTTCTTC. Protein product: CASSQVGVGNEQFF.

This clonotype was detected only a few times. CDR3 region: CSARDPWTSDKETQYF. The CDR3 DNA reads TGCAGTGCTAGAGACCCCTGGACTAGCGACAAAGAGACCCAGTACTTC. The V gene is TRBV20-1, the J gene TRBJ2-5; TRBD2 agrees at 9 bases. The germline V gene has CDR1 DFQATT and CDR2 SNEGSKA (reference sequence). J was trimmed by 3 bases and V by 0 bases; bases with no gene match: 8. The CDR3 is made up of 16 amino acids.

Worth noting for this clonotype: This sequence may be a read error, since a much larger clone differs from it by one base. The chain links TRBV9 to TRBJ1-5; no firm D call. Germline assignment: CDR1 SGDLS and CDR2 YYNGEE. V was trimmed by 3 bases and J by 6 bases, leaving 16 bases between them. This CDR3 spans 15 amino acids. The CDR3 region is CASSGGWRGCQPQHF. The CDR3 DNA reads TGTGCCAGCAGCGGTGGGTGGCGGGGTTGTCAGCCCCAGCATTTT.

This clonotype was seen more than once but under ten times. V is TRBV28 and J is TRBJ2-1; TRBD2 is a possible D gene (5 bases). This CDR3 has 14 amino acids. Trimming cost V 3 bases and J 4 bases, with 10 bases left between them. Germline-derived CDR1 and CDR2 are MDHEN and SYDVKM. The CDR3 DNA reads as TGTGCCAGCAGTTTTGCGGGCCAATACAATGAGCAGTTCTTC. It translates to CASSFAGQYNEQFF.

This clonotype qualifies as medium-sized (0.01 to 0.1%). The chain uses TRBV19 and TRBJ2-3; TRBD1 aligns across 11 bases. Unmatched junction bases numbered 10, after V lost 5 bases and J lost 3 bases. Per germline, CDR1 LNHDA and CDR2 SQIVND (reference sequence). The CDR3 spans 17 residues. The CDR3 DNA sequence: TGTGCCAGTAGTCCCCGGACAGGGGGCGAGGGGACAGATACGCAGTATTTT. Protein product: CASSPRTGGEGTDTQYF.

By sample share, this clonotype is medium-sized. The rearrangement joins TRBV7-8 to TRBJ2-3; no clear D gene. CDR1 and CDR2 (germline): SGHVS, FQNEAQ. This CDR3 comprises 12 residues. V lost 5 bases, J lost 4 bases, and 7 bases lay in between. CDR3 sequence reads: CASSLGPDTQYF. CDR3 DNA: TGTGCCAGCAGCCTAGGGCCAGATACGCAGTATTTT.

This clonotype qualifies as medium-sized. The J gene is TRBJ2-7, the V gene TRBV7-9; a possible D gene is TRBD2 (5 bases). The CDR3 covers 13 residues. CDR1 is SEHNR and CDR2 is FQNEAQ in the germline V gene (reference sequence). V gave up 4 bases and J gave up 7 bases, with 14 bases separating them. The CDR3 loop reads CASSSGRSGEQYF. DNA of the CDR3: TGTGCCAGCAGCTCCGGTCGTTCGGGGGAGCAGTACTTC.

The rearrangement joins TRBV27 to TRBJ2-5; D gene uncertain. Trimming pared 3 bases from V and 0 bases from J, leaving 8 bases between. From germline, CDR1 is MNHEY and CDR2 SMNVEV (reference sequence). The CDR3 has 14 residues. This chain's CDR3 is CASSFLANQETQYF. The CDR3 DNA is TGTGCCAGCAGTTTTTTGGCCAACCAAGAGACCCAGTACTTC.

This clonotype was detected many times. In DNA form, the CDR3 reads TGTGCCGCCCCTCCGGAAAACATTCAGTACTTC. Translating it yields CAAPPENIQYF. The chain joins TRBV24-1 to TRBJ2-4; D uncertain. Per germline, CDR1 KGHDR and CDR2 SFDVKD. V was shortened by 12 bases and J by 5 bases, with 10 bases between the two germline ends. The CDR3 has 11 amino acids.

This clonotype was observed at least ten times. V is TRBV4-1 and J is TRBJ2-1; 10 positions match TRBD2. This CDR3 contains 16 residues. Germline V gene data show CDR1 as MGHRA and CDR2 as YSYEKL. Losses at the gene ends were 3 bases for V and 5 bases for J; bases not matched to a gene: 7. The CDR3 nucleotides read TGCGCCAGCAGCCATTTGAGCGGGAGGGTTGACAATGAGCAGTTCTTC. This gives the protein CASSHLSGRVDNEQFF.